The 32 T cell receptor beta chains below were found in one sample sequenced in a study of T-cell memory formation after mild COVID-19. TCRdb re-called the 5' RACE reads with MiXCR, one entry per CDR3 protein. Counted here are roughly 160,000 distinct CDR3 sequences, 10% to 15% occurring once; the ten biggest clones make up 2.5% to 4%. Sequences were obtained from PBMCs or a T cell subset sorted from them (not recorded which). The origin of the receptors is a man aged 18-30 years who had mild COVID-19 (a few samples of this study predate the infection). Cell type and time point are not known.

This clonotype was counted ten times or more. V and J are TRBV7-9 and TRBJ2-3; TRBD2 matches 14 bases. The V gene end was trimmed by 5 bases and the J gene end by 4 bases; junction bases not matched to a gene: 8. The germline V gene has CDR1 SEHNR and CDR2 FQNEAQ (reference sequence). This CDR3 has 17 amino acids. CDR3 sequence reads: CASSLRLAGGPADTQYF. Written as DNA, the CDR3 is TGTGCCAGCAGCCTCCGACTAGCGGGGGGGCCTGCAGATACGCAGTATTTT.

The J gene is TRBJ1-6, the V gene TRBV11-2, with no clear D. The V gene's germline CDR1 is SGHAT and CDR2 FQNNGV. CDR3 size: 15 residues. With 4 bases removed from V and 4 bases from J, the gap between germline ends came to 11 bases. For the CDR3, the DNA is TGTGCCAGCAGCTCACGTCCAGAGTATAATTCACCCCTCCACTTT. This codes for CASSSRPEYNSPLHF.

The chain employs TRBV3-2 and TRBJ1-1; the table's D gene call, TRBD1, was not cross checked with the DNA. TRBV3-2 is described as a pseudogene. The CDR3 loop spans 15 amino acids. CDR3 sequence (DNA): TGTGCCAGCAGCCAAGAGACAGGGAGGGGCACTGAAGCTTTCTTT. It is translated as CASSQETGRGTEAFF.

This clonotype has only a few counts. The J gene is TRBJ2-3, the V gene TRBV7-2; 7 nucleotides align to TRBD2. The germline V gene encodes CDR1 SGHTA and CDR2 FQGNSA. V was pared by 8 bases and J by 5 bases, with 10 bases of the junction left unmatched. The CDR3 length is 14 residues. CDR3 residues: CASYRGGTLDTQYF. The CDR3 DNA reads TGTGCCAGCTATCGCGGGGGTACACTAGATACGCAGTATTTT.

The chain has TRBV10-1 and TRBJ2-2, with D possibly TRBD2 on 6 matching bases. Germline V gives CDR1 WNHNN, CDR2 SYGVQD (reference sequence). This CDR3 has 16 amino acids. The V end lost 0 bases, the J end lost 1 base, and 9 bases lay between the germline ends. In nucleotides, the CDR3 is TGCGCCAGCAGTGAGTCGTCAGCGGGGAACACCGGGGAGCTGTTTTTT. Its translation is CASSESSAGNTGELFF.

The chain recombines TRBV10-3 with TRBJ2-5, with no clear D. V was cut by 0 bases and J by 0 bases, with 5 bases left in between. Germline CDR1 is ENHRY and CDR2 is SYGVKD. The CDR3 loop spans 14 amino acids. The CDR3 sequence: CAISESEYQETQYF. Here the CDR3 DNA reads TGTGCCATCAGTGAGTCGGAGTACCAAGAGACCCAGTACTTC.

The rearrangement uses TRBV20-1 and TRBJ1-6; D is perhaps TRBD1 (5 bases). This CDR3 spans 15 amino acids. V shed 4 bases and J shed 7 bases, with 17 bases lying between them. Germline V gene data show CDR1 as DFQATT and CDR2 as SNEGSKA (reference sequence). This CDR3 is CSATSDGTENSPLHF. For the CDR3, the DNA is TGCAGTGCTACGTCGGACGGGACGGAGAATTCACCCCTCCACTTT.

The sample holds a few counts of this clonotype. The CDR3 loop reads CASSQDLMVGAFF. CDR3 sequence (DNA): TGTGCCAGCAGCCAAGATCTCATGGTTGGAGCTTTCTTT. The genes are TRBV4-2 and TRBJ1-1; D remains unclear. CDR1 and CDR2 from the germline V gene are LGHNA and YNFKEQ. The CDR3 runs 13 residues. V gave up 0 bases and J gave up 10 bases, with 12 bases separating them.

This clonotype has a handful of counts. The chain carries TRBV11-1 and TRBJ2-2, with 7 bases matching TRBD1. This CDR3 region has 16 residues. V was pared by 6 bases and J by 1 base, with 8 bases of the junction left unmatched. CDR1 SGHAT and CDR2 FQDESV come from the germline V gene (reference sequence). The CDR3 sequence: CASSSRTGENTGELFF. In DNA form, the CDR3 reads TGTGCCAGCAGTTCTCGGACAGGCGAGAACACCGGGGAGCTGTTTTTT.

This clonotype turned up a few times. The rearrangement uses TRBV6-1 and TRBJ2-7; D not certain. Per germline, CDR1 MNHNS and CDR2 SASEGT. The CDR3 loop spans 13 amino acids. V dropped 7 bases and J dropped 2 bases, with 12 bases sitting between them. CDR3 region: CASNSPATYEQYV. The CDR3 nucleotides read TGTGCCAGCAACAGCCCGGCCACCTACGAGCAGTACGTC.

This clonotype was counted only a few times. The CDR3 DNA sequence: TGTGCCAGCAGTTTAGGACAGGGGGGCGAGCAGTACGTC. Translating it yields CASSLGQGGEQYV. The chain combines TRBV12-3 or TRBV12-4 with TRBJ2-7; 9 bases match TRBD1. J was trimmed by 6 bases and V by 1 base; bases with no gene match: 1. CDR3 size: 13 residues.

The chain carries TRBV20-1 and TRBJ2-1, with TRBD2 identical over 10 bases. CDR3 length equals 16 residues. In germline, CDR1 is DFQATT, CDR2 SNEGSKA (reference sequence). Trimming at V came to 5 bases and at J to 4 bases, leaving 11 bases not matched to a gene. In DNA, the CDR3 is TGCAGTGCTGCTTCGCTTAGCGGGGGGCAATACAATGAGCAGTTCTTC. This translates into CSAASLSGGQYNEQFF.

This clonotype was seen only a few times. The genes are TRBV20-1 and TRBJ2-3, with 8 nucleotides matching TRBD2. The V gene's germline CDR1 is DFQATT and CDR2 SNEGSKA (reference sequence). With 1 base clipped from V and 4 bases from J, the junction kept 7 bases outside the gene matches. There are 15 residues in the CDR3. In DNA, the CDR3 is TGCAGTGCTAGAGTACCGGGGGGGCCCGCAGATACGCAGTATTTT. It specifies CSARVPGGPADTQYF.

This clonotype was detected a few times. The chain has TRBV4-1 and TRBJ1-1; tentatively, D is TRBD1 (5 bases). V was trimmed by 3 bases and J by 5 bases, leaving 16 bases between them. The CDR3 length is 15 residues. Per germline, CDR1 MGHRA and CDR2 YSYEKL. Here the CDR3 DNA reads TGCGCCAGCAGCCAGGGGCGCTCACTTAGGACTGAAGCTTTCTTT. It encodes CASSQGRSLRTEAFF.

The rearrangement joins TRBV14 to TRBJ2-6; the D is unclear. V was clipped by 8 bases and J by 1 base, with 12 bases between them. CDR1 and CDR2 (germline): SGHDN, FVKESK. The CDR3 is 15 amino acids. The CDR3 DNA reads TGTGCCAGCCACAGCTACCGATCTGGGGCCAACGTCCTGACTTTC. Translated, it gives CASHSYRSGANVLTF.

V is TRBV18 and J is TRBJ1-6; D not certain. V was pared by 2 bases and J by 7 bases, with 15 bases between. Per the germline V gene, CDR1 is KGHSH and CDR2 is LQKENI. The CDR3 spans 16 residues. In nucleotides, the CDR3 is TGTGCCAGCTCACCAATGTTGGCAGGTGAAAATTCACCCCTCCACTTT. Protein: CASSPMLAGENSPLHF.

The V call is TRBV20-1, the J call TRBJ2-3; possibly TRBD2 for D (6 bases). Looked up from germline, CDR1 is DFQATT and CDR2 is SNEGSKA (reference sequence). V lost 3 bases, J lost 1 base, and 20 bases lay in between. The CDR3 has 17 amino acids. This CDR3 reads CSASGGLEVGGTDTQYF. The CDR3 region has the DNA TGCAGTGCTAGCGGGGGTCTCGAGGTCGGGGGCACAGATACGCAGTATTTT.

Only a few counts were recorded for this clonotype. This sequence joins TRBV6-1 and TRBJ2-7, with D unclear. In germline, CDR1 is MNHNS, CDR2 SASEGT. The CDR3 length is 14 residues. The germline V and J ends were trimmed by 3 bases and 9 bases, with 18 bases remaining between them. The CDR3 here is CASSEVVGPLRQYF. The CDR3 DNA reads TGTGCCAGCAGTGAGGTGGTTGGGCCCCTGAGGCAGTACTTC.

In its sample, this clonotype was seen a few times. This chain's CDR3 is CSARRRGTSEQFF. DNA of the CDR3: TGCAGTGCGAGGCGGAGGGGGACGAGTGAGCAGTTCTTC. The rearrangement joins TRBV20-1 to TRBJ2-1; either TRBD1 or TRBD2 may supply D (6 bases each). V dropped 6 bases and J dropped 9 bases, with 18 bases sitting between them. The CDR3 is 13 amino acids. Germline V gene lookup returns CDR1 DFQATT and CDR2 SNEGSKA (reference sequence).

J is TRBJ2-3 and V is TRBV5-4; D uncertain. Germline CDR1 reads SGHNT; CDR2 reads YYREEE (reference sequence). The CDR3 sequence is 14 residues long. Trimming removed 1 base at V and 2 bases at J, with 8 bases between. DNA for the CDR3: TGTGCCAGCAGCTTGAAGGGCGACACAGATACGCAGTATTTT. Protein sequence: CASSLKGDTDTQYF.

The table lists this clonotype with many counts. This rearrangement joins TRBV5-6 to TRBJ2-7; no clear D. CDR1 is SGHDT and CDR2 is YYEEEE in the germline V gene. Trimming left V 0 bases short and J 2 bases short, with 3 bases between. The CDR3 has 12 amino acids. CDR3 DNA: TGTGCCAGCAGCTTGGGGACCTACGAGCAGTACGTC. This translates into CASSLGTYEQYV.

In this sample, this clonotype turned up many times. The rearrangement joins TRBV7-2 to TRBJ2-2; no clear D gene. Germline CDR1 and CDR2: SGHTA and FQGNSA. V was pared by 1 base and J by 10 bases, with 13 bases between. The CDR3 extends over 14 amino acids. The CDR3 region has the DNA TGTGCCAGCAGCTTAGTGGCGCTAGGAACGGAGCTGTTTTTT. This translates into CASSLVALGTELFF.

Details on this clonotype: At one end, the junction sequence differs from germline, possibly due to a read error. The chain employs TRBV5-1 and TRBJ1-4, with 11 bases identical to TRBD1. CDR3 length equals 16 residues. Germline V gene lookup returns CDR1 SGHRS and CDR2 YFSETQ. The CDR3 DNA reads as TGCGCCAGCAGGTTCGGGACAGGGGGTCGGAATGAAATACTGTTTTTT. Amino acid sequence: CASRFGTGGRNEILFF.

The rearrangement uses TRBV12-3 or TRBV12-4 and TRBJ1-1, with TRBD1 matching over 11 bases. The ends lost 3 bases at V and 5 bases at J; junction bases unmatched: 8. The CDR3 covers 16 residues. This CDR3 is CASSLGDRGLRTEAFF. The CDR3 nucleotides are TGTGCCAGCAGTTTGGGGGACAGGGGGTTGAGGACTGAAGCTTTCTTT.

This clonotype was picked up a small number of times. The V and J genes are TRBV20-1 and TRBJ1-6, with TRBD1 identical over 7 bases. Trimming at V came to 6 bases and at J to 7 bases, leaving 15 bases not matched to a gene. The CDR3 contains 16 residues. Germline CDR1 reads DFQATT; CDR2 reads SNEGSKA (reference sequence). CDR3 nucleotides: TGCAGTGCCAAGTACAGGGGCCTGGGATGGAATTCACCCCTCCACTTT. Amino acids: CSAKYRGLGWNSPLHF.

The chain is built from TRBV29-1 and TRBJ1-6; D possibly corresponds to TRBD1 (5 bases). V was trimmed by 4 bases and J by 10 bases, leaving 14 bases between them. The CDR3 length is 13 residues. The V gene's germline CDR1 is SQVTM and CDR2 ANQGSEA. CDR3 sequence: CSVAGGPNSPLHF. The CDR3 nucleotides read TGCAGCGTTGCTGGGGGTCCCAACTCACCCCTCCACTTT.

The CDR3 DNA follows: TGTGCCAGCAGCCTTAGCGTGAGCGAATATGGCTACACCTTC. Protein: CASSLSVSEYGYTF. The J gene is TRBJ1-2, the V gene TRBV7-8; D is ambiguous. The germline V gene has CDR1 SGHVS and CDR2 FQNEAQ. Trimming stripped 5 bases from V and 5 bases from J, with 15 bases between. CDR3 length: 14 residues.

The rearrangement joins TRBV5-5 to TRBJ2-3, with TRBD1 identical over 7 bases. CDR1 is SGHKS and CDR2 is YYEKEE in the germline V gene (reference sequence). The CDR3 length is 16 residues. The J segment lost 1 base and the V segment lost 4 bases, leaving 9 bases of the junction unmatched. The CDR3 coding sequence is TGTGCCAGCAGCACGGGGACAGCCGGTGGCACAGATACGCAGTATTTT. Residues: CASSTGTAGGTDTQYF.

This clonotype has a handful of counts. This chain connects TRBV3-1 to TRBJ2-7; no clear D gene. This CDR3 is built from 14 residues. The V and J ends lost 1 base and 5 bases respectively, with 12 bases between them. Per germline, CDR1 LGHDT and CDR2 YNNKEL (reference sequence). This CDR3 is CASSQGVESNEQYF. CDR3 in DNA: TGTGCCAGCAGCCAAGGGGTCGAGAGTAACGAGCAGTACTTC.

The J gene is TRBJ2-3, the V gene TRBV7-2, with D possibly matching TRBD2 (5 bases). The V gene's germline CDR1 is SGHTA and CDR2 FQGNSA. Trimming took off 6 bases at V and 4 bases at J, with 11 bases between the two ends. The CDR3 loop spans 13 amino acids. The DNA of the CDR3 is TGTGCCAGCAGTCGACTAACTCCAGATACGCAGTATTTT. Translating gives CASSRLTPDTQYF.

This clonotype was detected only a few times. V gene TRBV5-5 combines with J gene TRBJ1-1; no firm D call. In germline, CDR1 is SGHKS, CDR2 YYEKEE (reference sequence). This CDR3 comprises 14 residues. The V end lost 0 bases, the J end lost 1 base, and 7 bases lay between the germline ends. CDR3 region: CASSLGLGNTEAFF. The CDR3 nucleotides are TGTGCCAGCAGCTTGGGGTTGGGGAACACTGAAGCTTTCTTT.

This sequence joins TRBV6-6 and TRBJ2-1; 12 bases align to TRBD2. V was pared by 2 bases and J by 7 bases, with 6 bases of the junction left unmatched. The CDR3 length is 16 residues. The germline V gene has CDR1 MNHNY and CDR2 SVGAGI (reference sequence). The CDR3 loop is CASSYPSGGAGNEQFF. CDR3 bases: TGTGCCAGCAGTTACCCTAGCGGGGGGGCCGGGAATGAGCAGTTCTTC.